A single sample gave rise to the 30 T cell receptor beta chains below, sequenced in a study of cytomegalovirus exposure and HLA in healthy donors. A multiplex PCR was run with 60 Vbeta primers and 13 Jbeta primers. This table comes from immunoSEQ multiplex PCR, and its TCRdb copy is limited to in-frame clones, with some not included. The table shows over 200,000 clones, with around 79% occurring only once. Sample: PBMCs. These receptors originate from a male donor in good health and CMV-seronegative.

This clone was counted a single time. The chain has TRBV6-5 and TRBJ1-5; D is unresolved. The CDR3 sequence is 14 residues long. Germline lookup yields CDR1 MNHEY and CDR2 SVGAGI. Trimming shortened V by 7 bases and J by 1 base, and 11 bases separated the two germline ends. For the CDR3, the DNA is TGTGCCAGCAAAAAGACGGAGAGCAATCAGCCCCAGCATTTT. This gives the protein CASKKTESNQPQHF.

The chain joins TRBV7-9 to TRBJ2-3; 7 bases line up with TRBD2. The CDR3 is made up of 17 amino acids. The germline V gene has CDR1 SEHNR and CDR2 FQNEAQ (reference sequence). The V segment lost 1 base and the J segment 6 bases; nucleotides outside the gene matches: 13. CDR3 residues: CASSLGASGARWDTQYF. The DNA of the CDR3 is TGTGCCAGCAGCTTAGGTGCAAGCGGGGCTCGCTGGGATACGCAGTATTTT. Full variable domain (outside the CDR3, taken from reference TRBV7-9 and TRBJ2-3): DTGVSQNPRHKITKRGQNVTFRCDPISEHNRLYWYRQTLGQGPEFLTYFQNEAQLEKSRLLSDRFSAERPKGSFSTLEIQRTEQGDSAMYLCASSLGASGARWDTQYFGPGTRLTVL.

The V gene is TRBV9, the J gene TRBJ2-5; 7 positions match TRBD2. J gave up 5 bases and V 0 bases, and 4 bases lay outside the gene matches. CDR1 is SGDLS and CDR2 is YYNGEE in the germline V gene. The CDR3 totals 14 residues. The CDR3 DNA is TGTGCCAGCAGCGTAGCTGCGGGAGTGGAGACCCAGTACTTC. It codes for CASSVAAGVETQYF.

The rearrangement joins TRBV15 to TRBJ2-2, with D maybe TRBD2 (5 bases). Germline loops: CDR1 LNHNV, CDR2 YYDKDF (reference sequence). V was pared by 3 bases and J by 5 bases, with 13 bases between. The CDR3 has 15 residues. The CDR3, as DNA: TGTGCCACCAGCAGGTCCGGACTGGTAACCGGGGAGCTGTTTTTT. Translating it yields CATSRSGLVTGELFF.

The chain joins TRBV29-1 to TRBJ2-7; 8 nucleotides line up with TRBD2. Germline assignment: CDR1 SQVTM and CDR2 ANQGSEA. J gave up 6 bases and V 7 bases, and 11 bases lay outside the gene matches. The CDR3 length is 13 residues. For the CDR3, the DNA is TGCAGCGGTGGGGGCGGGGGGTCGAGCGAGCAGTACTTC. Translated: CSGGGGGSSEQYF.

The gene calls are TRBV7-2 and TRBJ2-7; 11 nucleotides line up with TRBD2. J lost 3 bases, V lost 5 bases, and 6 bases had no gene match. The CDR3 has 15 amino acids. Germline V gene sequence: CDR1 SGHTA, CDR2 FQGNSA. CDR3 DNA: TGTGCCAGCAGCATCGATAGCGGGGGGGGCTACGAGCAGTACTTC. As protein: CASSIDSGGGYEQYF.

Only one count was recorded for this clone. The V and J genes are TRBV5-1 and TRBJ2-5; D possibly corresponds to TRBD1 (6 bases). The J call is uncertain, as TRBJ2-7 better fits the DNA end. Germline assignment: CDR1 SGHRS and CDR2 YFSETQ. The CDR3 totals 14 residues. The CDR3 protein is CASSFTPDSYEQYF. CDR3 sequence (DNA): TGCGCCAGCAGCTTTACCCCGGACAGTTACGAGCAGTACTTC.

This chain links TRBV5-1 with TRBJ1-2, with D perhaps matching TRBD1 (5 bases). V lost 3 bases and J lost 5, with 17 bases in between. Germline lookup yields CDR1 SGHRS and CDR2 YFSETQ. The CDR3 is 15 residues long. CDR3 sequence: CASSSHPDSRYGYTF. CDR3 DNA: TGCGCCAGCAGCTCACACCCAGACAGCAGGTATGGCTACACCTTC.

The rearrangement uses TRBV5-8 and TRBJ1-2; TRBD1 is a possible D gene (6 bases). Germline CDR1 SGHTS, CDR2 YDEGEE. This CDR3 has 14 residues. V was pared by 3 bases and J by 4 bases, with 13 bases between. This chain's CDR3 is CASSSPGQIYGYTF. In DNA form, the CDR3 reads TGTGCCAGCAGCTCGCCCGGACAGATCTATGGCTACACCTTC.

This clone was counted once. This chain joins TRBV30 and TRBJ2-3; TRBD2 matches 9 bases. The CDR3 has 15 residues. V lost 5 bases to trimming and J lost 6 bases; unmatched junction nucleotides: 12. CDR1 and CDR2 from the germline V gene are GTSNPN and SVGIG (reference sequence). CDR3 DNA: TGTGCCTGGGCCTCGAGCGGGGGGACCCGGGATACGCAGTATTTT. Translating gives CAWASSGGTRDTQYF.

The J gene is TRBJ2-7, the V gene TRBV7-9, with 9 bases matching TRBD2. CDR3 length equals 16 residues. The V and J ends lost 1 base and 2 bases, in that order; junction bases with no gene match: 6. CDR1 is SEHNR, CDR2 FQNEAQ, per germline (reference sequence). DNA for the CDR3: TGTGCCAGCAGCTTAGGGGGGGCTAGCGGGGCCTACGAGCAGTACTTC. The encoded protein is CASSLGGASGAYEQYF.

The chain is built from TRBV4-3 and TRBJ2-1; a possible D gene is TRBD2 (5 bases). Germline CDR1 is LGHNA and CDR2 is YSLEER. This CDR3 contains 15 residues. V was shortened by 3 bases and J by 3 bases, with 12 bases between the two germline ends. The CDR3 region has the DNA TGCGCCAGCAGCCACGGGGAAGGGCTCTACAATGAGCAGTTCTTC. It specifies CASSHGEGLYNEQFF.

The rearrangement joins TRBV6-1 to TRBJ2-1; TRBD2 might be the D (6 bases). The CDR3 is 12 residues long. Germline CDR1 and CDR2: MNHNS and SASEGT. The V and J ends lost 2 bases and 14 bases respectively, with 13 bases between them. The chain's CDR3 is CASSEKGRREFF. The CDR3 DNA follows: TGTGCCAGCAGTGAAAAGGGGAGGAGGGAGTTCTTC.

This chain joins TRBV10-1 and TRBJ2-3; 8 bases line up with TRBD1. This CDR3 region has 13 residues. Germline V gives CDR1 WNHNN, CDR2 SYGVQD (reference sequence). J was trimmed by 7 bases and V by 4 bases; bases with no gene match: 4. The CDR3 loop reads CASSGQGPNTQYF. CDR3 DNA sequence: TGCGCCAGCAGTGGACAGGGGCCGAATACGCAGTATTTT.

CDR3 DNA sequence: TGTGCCAGCAGCGGGGGCGGGACAGGGGTCTACGAGCAGTACTTC. Amino acid sequence: CASSGGGTGVYEQYF. V usage is TRBV9 and J usage is TRBJ2-7; 10 bases fit TRBD1. The CDR3 runs to 15 residues. Trimming at V came to 3 bases and at J to 3 bases, leaving 6 bases not matched to a gene. Germline CDR1 reads SGDLS; CDR2 reads YYNGEE.

The chain couples TRBV28 to TRBJ1-3; D perhaps matches TRBD1 (5 bases). With 5 bases removed from V and 4 bases from J, the gap between germline ends came to 18 bases. CDR1 and CDR2 (germline): MDHEN, SYDVKM. There are 16 residues in the CDR3. CDR3 sequence: CASSLPGEGAGNTIYF. The CDR3, as DNA: TGTGCCAGCAGTCTCCCGGGGGAGGGAGCCGGAAACACCATATATTTT.

This chain joins TRBV19 and TRBJ1-3; 7 nucleotides match TRBD1. The germline CDR1 and CDR2 sequences are LNHDA and SQIVND (reference sequence). The junction had 20 bases not matched to a gene; V was cut back by 7 bases and J by 2 bases. CDR3 length: 19 amino acids. For the CDR3, the DNA is TGTGCCAGTAACCACTTTACCGGGACAGAAATTGTGACTGGAAACACCATATATTTT. Its protein product is CASNHFTGTEIVTGNTIYF.

This chain links TRBV27 with TRBJ2-1, with 9 bases identical to TRBD2. Trimming at V came to 5 bases and at J to 7 bases, leaving 6 bases not matched to a gene. Germline loops: CDR1 MNHEY, CDR2 SMNVEV (reference sequence). The CDR3 covers 14 residues. The CDR3 DNA is TGTGCCAGCAGTAGTAGCGGGAGTTGGAATGAGCAGTTCTTC. Protein sequence: CASSSSGSWNEQFF.

This clone was found once. The CDR3 spells CASSPNSLRGYGYTF. The CDR3 bases are TGTGCCAGCAGCCCTAACAGCCTGAGAGGGTATGGCTACACCTTC. V gene TRBV6-5 combines with J gene TRBJ1-2; D gene unclear. CDR1 MNHEY and CDR2 SVGAGI come from the germline V gene. Between the trimmed V and J ends, which lost 6 bases and 5 bases, there was a span of 19 bases. The CDR3 is 15 amino acids.

CDR3 nucleotide sequence: TGTGCCAGCAGCTTGATTACAGGGGTCCGCGGGGAGCTGTTTTTT. This codes for CASSLITGVRGELFF. V and J are TRBV5-6 and TRBJ2-2, with 7 bases fitting TRBD1. The CDR3 runs 15 residues. CDR1 and CDR2 (germline): SGHDT, YYEEEE. Losses at the gene ends were 1 base for V and 7 bases for J; bases not matched to a gene: 7.

V usage is TRBV9 and J usage is TRBJ2-7; 7 bases agree with TRBD1. The V segment lost 3 bases and the J segment 5 bases; nucleotides outside the gene matches: 8. Germline-derived CDR1 and CDR2 are SGDLS and YYNGEE. The CDR3 sequence is 14 residues long. Here the CDR3 DNA reads TGTGCCAGCAGCGACGCCCCAGGGGGAAACGAGCAGTACTTC. This gives the protein CASSDAPGGNEQYF.

The chain recombines TRBV28 with TRBJ1-5, with a possible D match to TRBD1 (6 bases). Germline CDR1 is MDHEN and CDR2 is SYDVKM. V lost 5 bases, J lost 0 bases, and 11 bases lay in between. This CDR3 has 15 amino acids. CDR3 sequence: CASSVQGLSNQPQHF. The CDR3 nucleotides are TGTGCCAGCAGTGTACAGGGCCTTAGCAATCAGCCCCAGCATTTT.

This chain joins TRBV6-6 and TRBJ2-6; no clear D gene. Germline CDR1 reads MNHNY; CDR2 reads SVGAGI (reference sequence). V was pared by 11 bases and J by 0 bases, with 8 bases between. CDR3 length: 13 amino acids. This chain's CDR3 is CAARASGANVLTF. DNA of the CDR3: TGTGCCGCAAGAGCCTCTGGGGCCAACGTCCTGACTTTC.

V gene TRBV5-8 combines with J gene TRBJ1-1, with D unclear. Deletions cut 2 bases from V and 4 bases from J, with 12 bases between. The CDR3 has 14 residues. CDR1 is SGHTS and CDR2 is YDEGEE in the germline V gene. CDR3 nucleotides: TGTGCCAGCAGCTTCCGACGCGGAGGCACTGAAGCTTTCTTT. It is translated as CASSFRRGGTEAFF. Full variable domain (missing parts from reference TRBV5-8 and TRBJ1-1): EAGVTQSPTHLIKTRGQQATLRCSPISGHTSVYWYQQALGLGLQFLLWYDEGEERNRGNFPPRFSGRQFPNYSSELNVNALELEDSALYLCASSFRRGGTEAFFGQGTRLTVV.

In DNA form, the CDR3 reads TGTGCCAGCTCATCCGGACAGGGCGGTGAAAAACTGTTTTTT. This sequence encodes CASSSGQGGEKLFF. The rearrangement joins TRBV18 to TRBJ1-4; 8 bases are shared with TRBD1. This CDR3 has 14 residues. Per germline, CDR1 KGHSH and CDR2 LQKENI. The ends lost 5 bases at V and 7 bases at J; junction bases unmatched: 6.

J is TRBJ2-7 and V is TRBV30; D might be TRBD1 (5 bases). This CDR3 comprises 11 residues. The V end was cut by 5 bases, the J end by 0 bases, with 5 bases between. Germline CDR1 reads GTSNPN; CDR2 reads SVGIG (reference sequence). The CDR3 nucleotides are TGTGCCTGGGACAGCTCCTACGAGCAGTACTTC. This codes for CAWDSSYEQYF.

This clone was counted between two and nine times. The chain has TRBV28 and TRBJ2-7; no clear D gene. The germline V and J ends were trimmed by 7 bases and 3 bases, with 10 bases remaining between them. The CDR3 is 12 amino acids. CDR1 MDHEN and CDR2 SYDVKM come from the germline V gene. The CDR3 nucleotides read TGTGCCAGCATCGACTCGTACTACGAGCAGTACTTC. This translates into CASIDSYYEQYF.

The genes are TRBV7-3 and TRBJ2-5; D gene uncertain. This CDR3 contains 12 residues. Germline lookup yields CDR1 SGHTA and CDR2 FQGTGA. Trimming removed 2 bases at V and 4 bases at J, with 5 bases between. The DNA for the CDR3 is TGTGCCAGCAGCTTACCCGGAGAGACCCAGTACTTC. Its protein is CASSLPGETQYF.

The CDR3 DNA is TGTGCCGTCCCGACAGGGTACACCGGGGAGCTGTTTTTT. Its translation is CAVPTGYTGELFF. The chain uses TRBV7-9 and TRBJ2-2; 7 bases fit TRBD1. This CDR3 region has 13 residues. The trim removed 11 bases at V and 3 bases at J, leaving 6 bases unmatched. Germline lookup yields CDR1 SEHNR and CDR2 FQNEAQ (reference sequence).

The chain links TRBV7-3 to TRBJ2-2; D not certain. Germline-derived CDR1 and CDR2 are SGHTA and FQGTGA. The ends were cut back, 1 base at V and 0 bases at J, with 3 bases in the middle. This CDR3 region has 14 residues. The CDR3 DNA reads as TGTGCCAGCAGCTTAAGAGCGAACACCGGGGAGCTGTTTTTT. Its protein product is CASSLRANTGELFF.